Listed below are T cell receptor beta chains from one sample, sequenced in a study of brain T cells in children with intractable seizures. Only in-frame clones appear in the TCRdb table, and some are missing; sequencing was by immunoSEQ multiplex PCR. The sample records roughly 120,000 clones, approximately 94% being singletons. The material was peripheral blood, obtained at surgery. These TCRs come from a boy under two years old with hemimegalencephaly and intractable seizures. The CDR3 runs from the conserved cysteine through the conserved F or W. A D gene is named only where the DNA matches it firmly. Clone size, where shown, is once, few, many, or a class for clones that have expanded.

>once|TRBV19|TRBJ1-1|.
CASSLLMNTEAFF
TGTGCCAGTAGTCTCCTCATGAACACTGAAGCTTTCTTT
>.|TRBV28|TRBJ2-3|.
CASTWTVTDTQYF
TGTGCCAGCACCTGGACAGTCACAGATACGCAGTATTTT
>.|TRBV7-3|TRBJ1-1|.
CASSLTVQKGSNTEAFF
TGTGCCAGCAGCTTAACGGTACAGAAAGGGTCGAACACTGAAGCTTTCTTT
>once|TRBV25-1|TRBJ1-2|.
CASSESGNYGYTF
TGTGCCAGCAGTGAATCAGGAAACTATGGCTACACCTTC
>.|TRBV9|TRBJ2-3|TRBD2
CASSPLGASGRAFMISDTQYF
TGTGCCAGCAGCCCACTGGGAGCTAGCGGGAGGGCCTTTATGATTTCGGATACGCAGTATTTT
>.|TRBV4-2|TRBJ2-7|TRBD2
CASSQNAAGVSDEQYF
TGTGCCAGCAGCCAAAACGCGGCGGGAGTTAGCGACGAGCAGTACTTC
>.|TRBV5-4|TRBJ1-6|.
CASSLGSYNSPLHF
TGTGCCAGCAGCTTGGGCTCCTATAATTCACCCCTCCACTTT
>.|TRBV27|TRBJ1-6|.
CASSPRRDNSPLHF
TGTGCCAGCAGTCCCCGACGGGATAATTCACCCCTCCACTTT
>.|TRBV29-1|TRBJ2-7|.
CSVEDILSYEQYF
TGCAGCGTTGAGGATATCCTCTCCTACGAGCAGTACTTC
>once|TRBV2|TRBJ2-3|TRBD2
CASSLAGPTDTQYF
TGTGCCAGCAGCTTAGCGGGGCCCACAGATACGCAGTATTTT
>.|TRBV7-9|TRBJ2-7|.
CASSLEGGTYEQYF
TGTGCCAGCAGCTTAGAGGGCGGCACCTACGAGCAGTACTTC
>.|TRBV19|TRBJ1-1|.
CASSRVAKTEAFF
TGTGCCAGTAGTAGAGTGGCCAAGACTGAAGCTTTCTTT
>.|TRBV5-6|TRBJ1-1|.
CASSFPGHTEAFF
TGTGCCAGCAGCTTTCCAGGACACACTGAAGCTTTCTTT
>.|TRBV14|TRBJ2-7|TRBD1
CASSRKKRDSRPSYEQYF
TGTGCCAGCAGCCGCAAAAAGAGGGACAGTCGTCCTTCCTACGAGCAGTACTTC
>.|TRBV24-1|TRBJ2-5|TRBD2
CATSDWAGLAGGPGTQYF
TGTGCCACCAGTGATTGGGCCGGACTAGCGGGAGGGCCCGGGACCCAGTACTTC
>once|TRBV2|TRBJ2-7|TRBD2
CASRRTSGNYEQYF
TGTGCCAGCAGACGGACTAGCGGGAACTACGAGCAGTACTTC
>.|TRBV5-1|TRBJ1-1|.
CASSSSGHGTEAFF
TGCGCCAGCAGCTCCTCGGGACACGGGACTGAAGCTTTCTTT
>.|TRBV28|TRBJ1-1|TRBD1
CASSRTGPYAEAFF
TGTGCCAGCAGTCGGACAGGGCCGTACGCTGAAGCTTTCTTT
>.|TRBV5-6|TRBJ2-3|.
CASSLFRRGVVDTQYF
TGTGCCAGCAGCTTGTTTCGGAGGGGGGTCGTAGATACGCAGTATTTT
>once|TRBV19|TRBJ2-1|.
CASSIVSGPYNEQFF
TGTGCCAGTAGTATAGTGTCAGGGCCCTACAATGAGCAGTTCTTC
>.|TRBV24-1|TRBJ2-4|TRBD1
CATSDHPDRVGAKNIQYF
TGTGCCACCAGTGACCACCCGGACAGGGTTGGGGCCAAAAACATTCAGTACTTC
>.|TRBV3-1/TRBV3-2|TRBJ2-5|.
CASSQDGAAYQETQYF
TGTGCCAGCAGCCAAGATGGGGCTGCGTACCAAGAGACCCAGTACTTC
>once|TRBV5-1|TRBJ2-7|TRBD2
CASTPLGLAVSYEQYF
TGCGCCAGCACCCCCCTGGGACTAGCGGTCTCCTACGAGCAGTACTTC
>once|TRBV5-1|TRBJ2-2|TRBD1
CASSWDRANTGELFF
TGCGCCAGCAGCTGGGACAGGGCGAACACCGGGGAGCTGTTTTTT
>once|TRBV28|TRBJ2-2|TRBD2
CASSQFRLAGTPNTGELFF
TGTGCCAGCAGTCAGTTTAGACTAGCGGGAACTCCGAACACCGGGGAGCTGTTTTTT
>.|TRBV6-1|TRBJ1-6|.
CASSEAVVRSDSPLHF
TGTGCCAGCAGTGAAGCGGTCGTACGATCGGATTCACCCCTCCACTTT
>.|TRBV7-2|TRBJ2-2|.
CASSPPRRDIGELFF
TGTGCCAGCAGCCCTCCGAGGAGGGATATCGGGGAGCTGTTTTTT
>.|TRBV19|TRBJ2-1|TRBD2
CASSTTGLAVYNEQFF
TGTGCCAGTAGTACGACGGGACTAGCGGTATACAATGAGCAGTTCTTC
>.|TRBV28|TRBJ1-1|TRBD1
CASSLFRGLVTEAFF
TGTGCCAGCAGTTTATTTAGGGGGCTGGTCACTGAAGCTTTCTTT
>.|TRBV24-1|TRBJ2-7|.
CATSEGREQYF
TGTGCCACCAGTGAAGGACGAGAGCAGTACTTC
>once|TRBV27|TRBJ2-7|TRBD2
CASSLLASGSALSYEQYF
TGTGCCAGCAGTTTACTGGCTAGCGGGAGCGCCCTCTCCTACGAGCAGTACTTC
>.|TRBV27|TRBJ2-7|.
CASRYRGGGEQYF
TGTGCCAGCAGGTACAGGGGAGGTGGCGAGCAGTACTTC
>.|TRBV21-1|TRBJ1-2|.
CASSLRPFQGDGYTF
TGTGCCAGCAGCCTACGCCCCTTCCAGGGAGATGGCTACACCTTC
>.|TRBV3-1/TRBV3-2|TRBJ1-4|.
CASSHRQAGEKLFF
TGTGCCAGCAGCCACCGACAGGCGGGTGAAAAACTGTTTTTT
>.|TRBV6-5|TRBJ1-1|.
CASTQAGDTEAFF
TGTGCCAGCACCCAGGCAGGGGACACTGAAGCTTTCTTT
>.|TRBV5-1|TRBJ2-5|TRBD2
CASSLGQRGGETQYF
TGCGCCAGCAGCTTGGGTCAACGCGGGGGGGAGACCCAGTACTTC
>.|TRBV11-3|TRBJ2-1|.
CASSLGASPYNEQFF
TGTGCCAGCAGCTTAGGAGCATCTCCCTACAATGAGCAGTTCTTC
>.|TRBV7-8|TRBJ2-7|.
CASRIGTALGYEQYF
TGTGCCAGCAGGATAGGGACGGCCCTTGGATACGAGCAGTACTTC
>.|TRBV19|TRBJ2-7|TRBD1
CASSTRGPEGVQYF
TGTGCCAGTAGCACGAGGGGGCCCGAGGGGGTACAGTACTTC
>.|TRBV6-1|TRBJ1-4|TRBD1
CASSGRDRGWDEKLFF
TGTGCCAGCAGTGGCCGGGACAGGGGATGGGATGAAAAACTGTTTTTT
>.|TRBV6-2/TRBV6-3|TRBJ2-7|TRBD1
CASSILQGIVNEQYF
TGTGCCAGCAGTATACTACAGGGGATTGTCAACGAGCAGTACTTC
>.|TRBV3-1/TRBV3-2|TRBJ2-1|.
CASSHLWLAGGNEQFF
TGTGCCAGCAGCCACCTGTGGCTAGCAGGAGGGAATGAGCAGTTCTTC